The 17 T cell receptor beta chains below come from one sample, sequenced in a study of shared clonotypes between healthy human individuals. Naive CD8 populations comprised CD45RO-negative cells positively selected for CCR7, excluding terminally differentiated effector memory CD45RA+ cells. Repertoires were generated with immunoSEQ multiplex PCR, while TCRdb's copy carries only in-frame clones and drops some. The data show about 2.1 million clones, around 95% seen once. Sequenced: naive CD8+ T cells from PBMCs. These receptors all stem from a man between 18 and 29 years old in good health. Some clones in this sample may be carry-over from other donors' samples.

The chain recombines TRBV19 with TRBJ2-7; tentative D call: TRBD2 (6 bases). Germline V gene data show CDR1 as LNHDA and CDR2 as SQIVND (reference sequence). The CDR3 has 15 amino acids. V shed 5 bases and J shed 4 bases, with 18 bases lying between them. In nucleotides, the CDR3 is TGTGCCAGTAGTCCTCCTAGCGAGAAACCATACGAGCAGTACTTC. It encodes CASSPPSEKPYEQYF.

The rearrangement joins TRBV7-9 to TRBJ2-2; D is tentatively TRBD1 or TRBD2 (5 bases each). There are 16 residues in the CDR3. Germline lookup yields CDR1 SEHNR and CDR2 FQNEAQ (reference sequence). V was clipped by 4 bases and J by 0 bases, with 12 bases between them. The CDR3 nucleotides are TGTGCCAGCAGCTCCCGGGACCTAGCGAACACCGGGGAGCTGTTTTTT. Amino acid sequence: CASSSRDLANTGELFF.

Worth noting for this clone: Other nucleotide sequences from this sample produce the same CDR3. The J gene is TRBJ2-5, the V gene TRBV5-4; a weak D match, TRBD2 (6 bases). The CDR3 has 11 residues. Germline CDR1 reads SGHNT; CDR2 reads YYREEE (reference sequence). V gave up 3 bases and J gave up 7 bases, with 7 bases separating them. CDR3 coding DNA: TGTGCCAGCAGCTCGCGGGGGACCCAGTACTTC. As protein: CASSSRGTQYF.

The chain employs TRBV7-9 and TRBJ2-7, with TRBD1 identical over 8 bases. CDR1 SEHNR and CDR2 FQNEAQ come from the germline V gene (reference sequence). The V segment lost 6 bases and the J segment 5 bases; nucleotides outside the gene matches: 3. This CDR3 comprises 12 residues. The CDR3 is CASRDRGNEQYF. The CDR3 coding sequence is TGTGCCAGCAGAGACAGGGGAAACGAGCAGTACTTC.

V and J are TRBV7-2 and TRBJ1-1; D perhaps matches TRBD1 (5 bases). The CDR3 has 15 amino acids. Trimming stripped 5 bases from V and 1 base from J, with 14 bases between. Germline V lookup: CDR1 SGHTA, CDR2 FQGNSA. The CDR3 sequence is CASSVDIGGNTEAFF. For the CDR3, the DNA is TGTGCCAGCAGCGTGGACATAGGAGGGAACACTGAAGCTTTCTTT.

The J gene is TRBJ2-7, the V gene TRBV28; weak D call: TRBD1 (6 bases). This CDR3 spans 14 amino acids. Trimming removed 6 bases at V and 1 base at J, with 13 bases between. Germline CDR1 reads MDHEN; CDR2 reads SYDVKM. As DNA, the CDR3 is TGTGCCAGCAGAGACCGGGACATGTCCTACGAGCAGTACTTC. Translating it yields CASRDRDMSYEQYF.

The chain carries TRBV27 and TRBJ2-1, with 12 positions matching TRBD2. The CDR3 contains 15 residues. Germline V gene data show CDR1 as MNHEY and CDR2 as SMNVEV (reference sequence). The V and J ends lost 4 bases and 4 bases, in that order; junction bases with no gene match: 2. The CDR3 sequence is CASSSTSGGYNEQFF. For the CDR3, the DNA is TGTGCCAGCAGTTCAACTAGCGGGGGGTACAATGAGCAGTTCTTC.

The chain couples TRBV27 to TRBJ2-7, with a tentative D call TRBD2 (5 bases). Trimming left V 3 bases short and J 3 bases short, with 15 bases between. The CDR3 is 15 amino acids. Germline-derived CDR1 and CDR2 are MNHEY and SMNVEV (reference sequence). In DNA, the CDR3 is TGTGCCAGCAGTTTCCAGCGGCCCCTCCTCTACGAGCAGTACTTC. Translation: CASSFQRPLLYEQYF.

This sequence joins TRBV27 and TRBJ2-1, with a possible D match to TRBD1 (6 bases). Trimming took off 7 bases at V and 2 bases at J, with 24 bases between the two ends. This CDR3 spans 18 amino acids. Per germline, CDR1 MNHEY and CDR2 SMNVEV (reference sequence). The CDR3 spells CASTFTPRIQGTYNEQFF. The DNA of the CDR3 is TGTGCCAGCACCTTTACCCCCCGGATACAGGGCACCTACAATGAGCAGTTCTTC.

This sequence joins TRBV5-1 and TRBJ1-2, with unresolved D. The CDR3 length is 15 residues. Trimming pared 0 bases from V and 6 bases from J, leaving 15 bases between. CDR1 and CDR2 from the germline V gene are SGHRS and YFSETQ. The CDR3 DNA sequence: TGCGCCAGCAGCTTGGCAGACCACAAACTCAATGGCTACACCTTC. It yields the protein CASSLADHKLNGYTF.

This chain links TRBV2 with TRBJ2-1; D unclear. CDR1 and CDR2 (germline): SNHLY, FYNNEI. Trimming took 6 bases from V and 2 from J, leaving 8 bases between them. The CDR3 loop spans 13 amino acids. The DNA of the CDR3 is TGTGCCAGCAGGGACGAGACCTACAATGAGCAGTTCTTC. Encoded protein: CASRDETYNEQFF.

This clone was counted a single time. The chain carries TRBV27 and TRBJ2-5; 12 bases line up with TRBD2. From germline, CDR1 is MNHEY and CDR2 SMNVEV (reference sequence). The CDR3 has 18 amino acids. J gave up 0 bases and V 1 base, and 6 bases lay outside the gene matches. CDR3 sequence: CASSLLGTSGSNQETQYF. The CDR3 DNA follows: TGTGCCAGCAGTTTATTAGGGACTAGCGGGTCCAACCAAGAGACCCAGTACTTC.

CDR3 in DNA: TGTGCCACCAGCGCCCGACAGGAACGTTCCTACGAGCAGTACTTC. Its protein product is CATSARQERSYEQYF. The chain links TRBV15 to TRBJ2-7; D might be TRBD1 (6 bases). This CDR3 contains 15 residues. Germline V gene sequence: CDR1 LNHNV, CDR2 YYDKDF (reference sequence). Trimming took off 5 bases at V and 1 base at J, with 15 bases between the two ends.

The rearrangement links TRBV13 to TRBJ2-7; D might be TRBD1 or TRBD2, each matching 5 bases. The V and J ends lost 0 bases and 5 bases respectively, with 17 bases between them. From germline, CDR1 is PRHDT and CDR2 FYEKMQ (reference sequence). This CDR3 region has 16 residues. For the CDR3, the DNA is TGTGCCAGCAGCTTAGGGATGGGGGAGCCCCTCCACGAGCAGTACTTC. This gives the protein CASSLGMGEPLHEQYF.

The V call is TRBV19, the J call TRBJ2-7; D is uncertain. Germline CDR1 is LNHDA and CDR2 is SQIVND (reference sequence). The CDR3 has 15 residues. With 1 base removed from V and 3 bases from J, the gap between germline ends came to 13 bases. CDR3 protein: CASSIVGGPFYEQYF. Written as DNA, the CDR3 is TGTGCCAGTAGTATAGTGGGCGGCCCGTTCTACGAGCAGTACTTC.

The V gene is TRBV6-5, the J gene TRBJ2-5; 10 bases match TRBD1. The CDR3 covers 14 residues. Germline CDR1 reads MNHEY; CDR2 reads SVGAGI. The V gene end was trimmed by 4 bases and the J gene end by 5 bases; junction bases not matched to a gene: 4. CDR3 in DNA: TGTGCCAGCAGTTTGACAGGGGGCGGGGAGACCCAGTACTTC. Encoded protein: CASSLTGGGETQYF.

The J gene is TRBJ1-2, the V gene TRBV19; weak D call: TRBD1 (5 bases). Germline V gives CDR1 LNHDA, CDR2 SQIVND (reference sequence). Trimming stripped 3 bases from V and 3 bases from J, with 14 bases between. This CDR3 has 15 amino acids. The CDR3 DNA reads TGTGCCAGTAGTATGAAAGGGGTGCCCCACTATGGCTACACCTTC. The encoded protein is CASSMKGVPHYGYTF.